The 20 T cell receptor beta chains reported below all come from one sample, sequenced in a study of pediatric ulcerative colitis. Measured with immunoSEQ multiplex PCR; TCRdb has only the in-frame clones, and not every one. This repertoire shows about 64,000 clones, about 86% found once; its top ten account for 3% to 4.5%. Sequencing was performed on blood. The receptor source for this set is a boy aged 5-17 years with severe ulcerative colitis.

The chain employs TRBV4-1 and TRBJ2-6, with a possible D match to TRBD2 (6 bases). The germline CDR1 and CDR2 sequences are MGHRA and YSYEKL. The CDR3 runs 17 residues. Trimming removed 0 bases from V and 2 bases from J, with 11 bases in between. The DNA of the CDR3 is TGCGCCAGCAGCCAAGATGGGACTCGAACTGGGGCCAACGTCCTGACTTTC. Its protein product is CASSQDGTRTGANVLTF.

Only one count was recorded for this clone. This chain joins TRBV6-1 and TRBJ2-3; TRBD1 is a possible D gene (6 bases). The length of the CDR3 is 15 residues. In germline, CDR1 is MNHNS, CDR2 SASEGT. Trimming removed 5 bases at V and 0 bases at J, with 12 bases between. DNA for the CDR3: TGTGCCAGCAGTCCTGACAGGACTAGCACAGATACGCAGTATTTT. It is translated as CASSPDRTSTDTQYF.

This rearrangement joins TRBV21-1 to TRBJ2-2; the table's D call, TRBD2, has no DNA check behind it. TRBV21-1 is classified as a pseudogene. The CDR3 loop spans 17 amino acids. The CDR3 loop reads CASSKWGGTKNTGELFF. The CDR3 DNA reads TGTGCCAGCAGCAAATGGGGCGGGACTAAGAACACCGGGGAGCTGTTTTTT.

This clone appeared a single time. The gene calls are TRBV19 and TRBJ1-2; D perhaps matches TRBD1 (6 bases). The CDR3 has 17 residues. V was cut by 0 bases and J by 0 bases, with 14 bases left in between. Germline CDR1 LNHDA, CDR2 SQIVND (reference sequence). CDR3 sequence (DNA): TGTGCCAGTAGTATAGATGCAGGGGCGTTAGCTAACTATGGCTACACCTTC. As protein: CASSIDAGALANYGYTF.

The chain is built from TRBV21-1 and TRBJ1-1. TRBV21-1 is termed a pseudogene. This CDR3 comprises 14 residues. The CDR3 reads CASAGGQENTEAFF. CDR3 coding DNA: TGTGCCAGCGCAGGAGGTCAAGAGAACACTGAAGCTTTCTTT.

The chain combines TRBV11-2 with TRBJ2-7, with TRBD2 matching over 8 bases. V shed 5 bases and J 0 bases; nucleotides not matched to a gene: 9. The CDR3 consists of 16 residues. Germline loops: CDR1 SGHAT, CDR2 FQNNGV. CDR3 bases: TGTGCCAGCAGCACACTTAGCGGGGCCAGCTCCTACGAGCAGTACTTC. As protein: CASSTLSGASSYEQYF. Full variable domain (missing parts from reference TRBV11-2 and TRBJ2-7): EAGVAQSPRYKIIEKRQSVAFWCNPISGHATLYWYQQILGQGPKLLIQFQNNGVVDDSQLPKDRFSAERLKGVDSTLKIQPAKLEDSAVYLCASSTLSGASSYEQYFGPGTRLTVT.

This chain uses TRBV13 with TRBJ2-1; 8 bases align to TRBD2. V lost 4 bases, J lost 9 bases, and 5 bases stayed unmatched. CDR3 length: 13 residues. Per germline, CDR1 PRHDT and CDR2 FYEKMQ (reference sequence). CDR3 nucleotides: TGTGCCAGCAGCTCGGGACTAGAGGGTGAGCAGTTCTTC. As protein: CASSSGLEGEQFF. The full variable domain, completed using reference TRBV13 and TRBJ2-1, is AAGVIQSPRHLIKEKRETATLKCYPIPRHDTVYWYQQGPGQDPQFLISFYEKMQSDKGSIPDRFSAQQFSDYHSELNMSSLELGDSALYFCASSSGLEGEQFFGPGTRLTVL.

This rearrangement joins TRBV2 to TRBJ1-4; no clear D gene. Trimming removed 5 bases at V and 5 bases at J, with 12 bases between. Germline values: CDR1 SNHLY, CDR2 FYNNEI. The CDR3 loop spans 14 amino acids. CDR3 sequence reads: CASSLIYQNEKLFF. In DNA form, the CDR3 reads TGTGCCAGCAGTTTAATATACCAGAATGAAAAACTGTTTTTT.

The rearrangement uses TRBV9 and TRBJ2-1, with D perhaps matching TRBD2 (6 bases). Germline CDR1 reads SGDLS; CDR2 reads YYNGEE. The CDR3 loop spans 16 amino acids. V lost 4 bases to trimming and J lost 2 bases, with 16 bases between them. The CDR3 DNA follows: TGTGCCAGCAGCCAGGTCGGAGGAGGGGCCTACAATGAGCAGTTCTTC. This sequence encodes CASSQVGGGAYNEQFF. Based on the CDR3 plus reference TRBV9 and TRBJ2-1, the full variable domain is DSGVTQTPKHLITATGQRVTLRCSPRSGDLSVYWYQQSLDQGLQFLIQYYNGEERAKGNILERFSAQQFPDLHSELNLSSLELGDSALYFCASSQVGGGAYNEQFFGPGTRLTVL.

The chain combines TRBV21-1 with TRBJ2-3; the table names TRBD1, a call not compared with the DNA. TRBV21-1 is reported as a pseudogene. The CDR3 contains 16 residues. CDR3 sequence reads: CASSSYRNRAHDTQYF. The CDR3 coding sequence is TGTGCCAGCAGCAGCTATAGGAACAGGGCCCATGATACGCAGTATTTT.

V is TRBV6-5 and J is TRBJ2-7; 8 positions match TRBD1. Losses at the gene ends were 6 bases for V and 5 bases for J; bases not matched to a gene: 12. Germline CDR1 and CDR2: MNHEY and SVGAGI. This CDR3 contains 15 residues. DNA for the CDR3: TGTGCCAGCAGCCCCCGGACAGGGATAAAACACGAGCAGTACTTC. This translates into CASSPRTGIKHEQYF.

The rearrangement links TRBV5-1 to TRBJ1-1, with D unclear. Germline CDR1 and CDR2: SGHRS and YFSETQ. The CDR3 totals 14 residues. V was clipped by 4 bases and J by 1 base, with 11 bases between them. CDR3 nucleotides: TGCGCCAGCAGCCCAACCCGGGAGAACACTGAAGCTTTCTTT. It encodes CASSPTRENTEAFF.

The J gene is TRBJ1-1, the V gene TRBV27; the match to TRBD1 covers 11 bases. Trimming took 7 bases from V and 6 from J; bases not matched to a gene: 1. Germline V lookup: CDR1 MNHEY, CDR2 SMNVEV (reference sequence). This CDR3 has 12 residues. CDR3 sequence reads: CASTGQGAEAFF. The CDR3 DNA is TGTGCCAGCACGGGACAGGGGGCTGAAGCTTTCTTT.

The V and J genes are TRBV9 and TRBJ2-7, with 7 nucleotides matching TRBD2. This CDR3 is built from 15 residues. V was pared by 2 bases and J by 3 bases, with 8 bases of the junction left unmatched. CDR1 and CDR2 (germline): SGDLS, YYNGEE. CDR3 amino acids: CASSVEGLPDYEQYF. In DNA form, the CDR3 reads TGTGCCAGCAGCGTCGAGGGACTACCCGACTACGAGCAGTACTTC.

The chain couples TRBV6-6 to TRBJ1-2, with 7 bases aligning to TRBD1. The CDR3 is 16 residues long. Trimming took 5 bases from V and 2 from J; bases not matched to a gene: 11. From germline, CDR1 is MNHNY and CDR2 SVGAGI (reference sequence). The CDR3 loop is CASSHQGSQGNYGYTF. The CDR3 bases are TGTGCCAGCAGTCATCAGGGCTCACAGGGGAACTATGGCTACACCTTC.

This sequence joins TRBV29-1 and TRBJ2-5; 11 nucleotides agree with TRBD1. This CDR3 is built from 13 residues. Germline CDR1 and CDR2: SQVTM and ANQGSEA. Trimming cost V 7 bases and J 2 bases; bases outside gene matches: 3. CDR3 amino acids: CSAGTGGQETQYF. The CDR3, as DNA: TGCAGCGCTGGGACAGGGGGACAAGAGACCCAGTACTTC.

This chain uses TRBV30 with TRBJ2-5; possible D gene TRBD2, 6 bases. Per the germline V gene, CDR1 is GTSNPN and CDR2 is SVGIG (reference sequence). V gave up 1 base and J gave up 4 bases, with 10 bases separating them. The CDR3 consists of 13 residues. The CDR3 DNA reads as TGTGCCTGGAGTGGCGGGGCCGGAGAGACCCAGTACTTC. This translates into CAWSGGAGETQYF.

This sequence joins TRBV19 and TRBJ2-1; 14 bases line up with TRBD2. Germline CDR1 is LNHDA and CDR2 is SQIVND (reference sequence). V gave up 4 bases and J gave up 8 bases; unmatched junction bases: 10. This CDR3 spans 17 amino acids. CDR3 loop: CASSKTSGRALSDEQFF. The CDR3 region has the DNA TGTGCCAGTAGTAAGACTAGCGGGAGGGCCCTGAGCGATGAGCAGTTCTTC.

The chain couples TRBV6-1 to TRBJ1-5, with D hard to call. CDR3 size: 16 residues. V was trimmed by 1 base and J by 4 bases, leaving 14 bases between them. Germline values: CDR1 MNHNS, CDR2 SASEGT. CDR3 sequence (DNA): TGTGCCAGCAGTGAAGTTCTGAGAGACCTTAATCAGCCCCAGCATTTT. Translating gives CASSEVLRDLNQPQHF.

The V call is TRBV19, the J call TRBJ2-2; TRBD2 is a possible D gene (7 bases). Trimming left V 4 bases short and J 3 bases short, with 15 bases between. Germline CDR1 reads LNHDA; CDR2 reads SQIVND (reference sequence). This CDR3 has 16 amino acids. CDR3 in DNA: TGTGCCAGTAGTACTGCGGGGGCTCCCCACACCGGGGAGCTGTTTTTT. The encoded protein is CASSTAGAPHTGELFF.